Each of the 14 T cell receptor beta chains below was sequenced from the same sample in a study of control samples from healthy donors and cancer patients. TCRdb keeps only in-frame clones here, not all; method: immunoSEQ multiplex PCR. This repertoire shows 94,000 or so clones, around 85% found once; its top ten account for under 40%. Sample: PBMCs. Every receptor here comes from a man aged 70-80 years with lung cancer.

V usage is TRBV4-1 and J usage is TRBJ2-3; TRBD2 is a possible D gene (7 bases). V gave up 7 bases and J gave up 2 bases, with 19 bases separating them. The CDR3 loop spans 16 amino acids. Germline CDR1 reads MGHRA; CDR2 reads YSYEKL. CDR3 sequence reads: CASNPWGGQNTDTQYF. The CDR3 nucleotides read TGCGCCAGCAATCCATGGGGGGGGCAAAACACAGATACGCAGTATTTT.

The J gene is TRBJ1-5, the V gene TRBV12-3 or TRBV12-4; D is perhaps TRBD1 (6 bases). This CDR3 is 13 amino acids long. Trimming took off 3 bases at V and 5 bases at J, with 8 bases between the two ends. The DNA of the CDR3 is TGTGCCAGCAGTTTGAACAGGGATCAGCCCCAGCATTTT. It encodes CASSLNRDQPQHF.

This sequence joins TRBV5-4 and TRBJ1-4; possible D gene TRBD1, 6 bases. This CDR3 is built from 14 residues. CDR1 and CDR2 from the germline V gene are SGHNT and YYREEE (reference sequence). Trimming removed 0 bases at V and 6 bases at J, with 9 bases between. The CDR3 loop is CASSLAGVDEKLFF. The CDR3 bases are TGTGCCAGCAGCTTGGCAGGGGTAGATGAAAAACTGTTTTTT.

The J gene is TRBJ1-1, the V gene TRBV12-3 or TRBV12-4; TRBD1 aligns across 7 bases. With 6 bases clipped from V and 8 bases from J, the junction kept 6 bases outside the gene matches. The CDR3 consists of 12 residues. CDR3 sequence (DNA): TGTGCCAGCAGCCAGGGGGGACCGGAAGCTTTCTTT. It translates to CASSQGGPEAFF.

The rearrangement joins TRBV7-3 to TRBJ2-1; 11 nucleotides line up with TRBD2. There are 17 residues in the CDR3. Germline trimming cut 5 bases from V and 3 bases from J; bases unmatched to any gene: 9. Germline V lookup: CDR1 SGHTA, CDR2 FQGTGA. The CDR3 DNA reads TGTGCCAGCAGCCTGGAAATCGGACTAGCGGGCTACAATGAGCAGTTCTTC. Protein product: CASSLEIGLAGYNEQFF.

The chain couples TRBV4-3 to TRBJ2-1, with D uncertain. V was clipped by 0 bases and J by 4 bases, with 10 bases between them. CDR3 length equals 15 residues. Per germline, CDR1 LGHNA and CDR2 YSLEER. DNA for the CDR3: TGCGCCAGCAGCCAAGATTTCCAGCCTTACAATGAGCAGTTCTTC. It is translated as CASSQDFQPYNEQFF.

The V gene is TRBV6-6, the J gene TRBJ1-1, with 8 bases fitting TRBD1. CDR3 length equals 14 residues. V shed 6 bases and J 1 base; nucleotides not matched to a gene: 4. Germline V gene lookup returns CDR1 MNHNY and CDR2 SVGAGI (reference sequence). The CDR3 region is CASRAGGRNTEAFF. The DNA for the CDR3 is TGTGCCAGCAGAGCAGGGGGCCGGAACACTGAAGCTTTCTTT.

The rearrangement links TRBV3-1 (or the pseudogene TRBV3-2) to TRBJ2-3; TRBD2 matches at 7 bases. This CDR3 has 15 residues. Germline lookup yields CDR1 LGHDT and CDR2 YNNKEL (reference sequence). The trim removed 2 bases at V and 2 bases at J, leaving 4 bases unmatched. CDR3 amino acids: CASSQRGDDTDTQYF. CDR3 nucleotide sequence: TGTGCCAGCAGCCAACGGGGGGACGACACAGATACGCAGTATTTT.

V usage is TRBV6-5 and J usage is TRBJ1-6; weak D call: TRBD1 (5 bases). The V end was cut by 6 bases, the J end by 6 bases, with 12 bases between. Germline V gives CDR1 MNHEY, CDR2 SVGAGI. This CDR3 contains 14 residues. The CDR3 region has the DNA TGTGCCAGCAGCCCGTCGCAGGGTAATTCACCCCTCCACTTT. It encodes CASSPSQGNSPLHF.

This clone was seen only a few times. This rearrangement joins TRBV29-1 to TRBJ2-5; no definite D call. The CDR3 spans 14 residues. Trimming took off 4 bases at V and 2 bases at J, with 14 bases between the two ends. In germline, CDR1 is SQVTM, CDR2 ANQGSEA. DNA for the CDR3: TGCAGCGTTGGTACCCTTAATCTTCAAGAGACCCAGTACTTC. It translates to CSVGTLNLQETQYF.

This sequence joins TRBV10-2 and TRBJ2-7; 7 bases fit TRBD1. Germline loops: CDR1 WSHSY, CDR2 SAAADI. After removal of 8 bases from V and 2 bases from J, the junction contained 12 bases not matched to a gene. The CDR3 covers 15 residues. The CDR3 reads CASRLPGQKPYEQYF. CDR3 nucleotides: TGCGCCAGCCGCCTCCCGGGACAGAAACCCTACGAGCAGTACTTC.

This chain uses TRBV9 with TRBJ1-3; 8 nucleotides agree with TRBD1. The germline CDR1 and CDR2 sequences are SGDLS and YYNGEE. V gave up 4 bases and J gave up 0 bases; unmatched junction bases: 6. The CDR3 consists of 16 residues. The CDR3 loop reads CASSSQGGSSGNTIYF. CDR3 in DNA: TGTGCCAGCAGCTCACAGGGGGGGAGCTCTGGAAACACCATATATTTT.

The chain joins TRBV14 to TRBJ2-2; 8 bases agree with TRBD1. Trimming cost V 4 bases and J 7 bases; bases outside gene matches: 5. The germline V gene encodes CDR1 SGHDN and CDR2 FVKESK. The CDR3 has 14 residues. For the CDR3, the DNA is TGTGCCAGCAGCCTCGACAGGGGTGGCGGGGAGCTGTTTTTT. Translation: CASSLDRGGGELFF.

The table lists this clone with a few counts. The chain employs TRBV5-1 and TRBJ1-2; 9 positions agree with TRBD1. V gave up 3 bases and J gave up 5 bases; unmatched junction bases: 14. CDR3 length equals 17 residues. Germline assignment: CDR1 SGHRS and CDR2 YFSETQ. The CDR3 loop is CASSWGQGRGYGYGYTF. The CDR3 nucleotides are TGCGCCAGCAGCTGGGGACAGGGTAGAGGTTATGGATATGGCTACACCTTC.